A selection of T cell receptor beta chains follows, all from one sample in a study of blood T cell repertoires in COVID-19. TCRdb's table, derived via immunoSEQ multiplex PCR, lists solely in-frame clones and lacks some. Of roughly 200,000 clones listed, roughly 84% are singletons. Input material: PBMCs or T cells enriched from blood (not recorded which). Receptor source: a woman aged 25 to 45 who had been exposed to COVID-19. Each CDR3 is given with its conserved first and last residue. A D gene is named only where the DNA matches it firmly. The size field is filled for only some rows; it gives once, few, many or a size class.

clone_size j_call v_call d_call cdr3_nt cdr3_aa
NA TRBJ1-1 TRBV7-6 NA TGTGCCAGCAGCTTCCAGGTGAACACTGAAGCTTTCTTT CASSFQVNTEAFF
NA TRBJ2-5 TRBV29-1 TRBD1 TGCAGCGTTGACAACAGGGGAGAGACCCAGTACTTC CSVDNRGETQYF
NA TRBJ1-5 TRBV5-8 NA TGTGCCAGCAGTTCCCGACAGAGCAATCAGCCCCAGCATTTT CASSSRQSNQPQHF
NA TRBJ1-1 TRBV6-5 TRBD1 TGTGCCAGCAGTTCCCCGGGACAGGGGGACACTGAAGCTTTCTTT CASSSPGQGDTEAFF
NA TRBJ2-7 TRBV27 TRBD2 TGTGCCAGCAGTCTAACTAGCGGCCCCTACGAGCAGTACTTC CASSLTSGPYEQYF
NA TRBJ2-1 TRBV5-4 NA TGTGCCAGCAGCTTGGCCCAGGGGAATGAGCAGTTCTTC CASSLAQGNEQFF
NA TRBJ2-7 TRBV11-2 NA TGTGCCAGCAGCTTAGCGGTTAGCTACGAGCAGTACTTC CASSLAVSYEQYF
NA TRBJ2-7 TRBV25-1 NA TGTGCCAGCGTATTCGGTGGCGAGCAGTACTTC CASVFGGEQYF
few TRBJ1-2 TRBV2 TRBD1 TGTGCCAGCTTTCGCGGACAGGGAGGCTATGGCTACACCTTC CASFRGQGGYGYTF
NA TRBJ1-1 TRBV6-2/TRBV6-3 NA TGTGCCAGCAGTTACGCAGTGAACACTGAAGCTTTCTTT CASSYAVNTEAFF
NA TRBJ1-6 TRBV6-5 TRBD1 TGTGCCAGCAGTTACTTGGGACAGCGACATTCACCCCTCCACTTT CASSYLGQRHSPLHF
NA TRBJ2-1 TRBV27 TRBD2 TGTGCCAGCAGCTTTAGCGGGGGGGCCTACAATGAGCAGTTCTTC CASSFSGGAYNEQFF
NA TRBJ1-4 TRBV10-3 TRBD1 TGTGCCATCAGGGACAGGGGGCAAGAAAAACTGTTTTTT CAIRDRGQEKLFF
NA TRBJ2-7 TRBV7-2 TRBD2 TGTGCCAGCAGCTTATGGGGGGGCTACGAGCAGTACTTC CASSLWGGYEQYF
NA TRBJ2-4 TRBV7-2 TRBD2 TGTGCCAGCAGTAAAACCGGGACTAGCGGGGGGTTGTGGGGCTTC CASSKTGTSGGLWGF
NA TRBJ1-2 TRBV12-5 NA TGTGCTAGTGGAACTGGGCTAAGATATGGCTACACCTTC CASGTGLRYGYTF
many TRBJ2-7 TRBV2 TRBD1 TGTGCCAGCAGTGAGGGACAGGGAGAATCCGAGCAGTACTTC CASSEGQGESEQYF
NA TRBJ2-1 TRBV3-1/TRBV3-2 TRBD2 TGTGCCAGCGCCGGGGGAGGGGCCTACAATGAGCAGTTCTTC CASAGGGAYNEQFF
NA TRBJ2-1 TRBV3-1/TRBV3-2 NA TGTGCCAGCAGCCCCCGCGGGGATGAGCAGTTCTTC CASSPRGDEQFF
NA TRBJ2-1 TRBV3-1/TRBV3-2 TRBD2 TGTGCCAGCAGTCACAGGACTAGCGGGGGTTCTGAGCAGTTCTTC CASSHRTSGGSEQFF